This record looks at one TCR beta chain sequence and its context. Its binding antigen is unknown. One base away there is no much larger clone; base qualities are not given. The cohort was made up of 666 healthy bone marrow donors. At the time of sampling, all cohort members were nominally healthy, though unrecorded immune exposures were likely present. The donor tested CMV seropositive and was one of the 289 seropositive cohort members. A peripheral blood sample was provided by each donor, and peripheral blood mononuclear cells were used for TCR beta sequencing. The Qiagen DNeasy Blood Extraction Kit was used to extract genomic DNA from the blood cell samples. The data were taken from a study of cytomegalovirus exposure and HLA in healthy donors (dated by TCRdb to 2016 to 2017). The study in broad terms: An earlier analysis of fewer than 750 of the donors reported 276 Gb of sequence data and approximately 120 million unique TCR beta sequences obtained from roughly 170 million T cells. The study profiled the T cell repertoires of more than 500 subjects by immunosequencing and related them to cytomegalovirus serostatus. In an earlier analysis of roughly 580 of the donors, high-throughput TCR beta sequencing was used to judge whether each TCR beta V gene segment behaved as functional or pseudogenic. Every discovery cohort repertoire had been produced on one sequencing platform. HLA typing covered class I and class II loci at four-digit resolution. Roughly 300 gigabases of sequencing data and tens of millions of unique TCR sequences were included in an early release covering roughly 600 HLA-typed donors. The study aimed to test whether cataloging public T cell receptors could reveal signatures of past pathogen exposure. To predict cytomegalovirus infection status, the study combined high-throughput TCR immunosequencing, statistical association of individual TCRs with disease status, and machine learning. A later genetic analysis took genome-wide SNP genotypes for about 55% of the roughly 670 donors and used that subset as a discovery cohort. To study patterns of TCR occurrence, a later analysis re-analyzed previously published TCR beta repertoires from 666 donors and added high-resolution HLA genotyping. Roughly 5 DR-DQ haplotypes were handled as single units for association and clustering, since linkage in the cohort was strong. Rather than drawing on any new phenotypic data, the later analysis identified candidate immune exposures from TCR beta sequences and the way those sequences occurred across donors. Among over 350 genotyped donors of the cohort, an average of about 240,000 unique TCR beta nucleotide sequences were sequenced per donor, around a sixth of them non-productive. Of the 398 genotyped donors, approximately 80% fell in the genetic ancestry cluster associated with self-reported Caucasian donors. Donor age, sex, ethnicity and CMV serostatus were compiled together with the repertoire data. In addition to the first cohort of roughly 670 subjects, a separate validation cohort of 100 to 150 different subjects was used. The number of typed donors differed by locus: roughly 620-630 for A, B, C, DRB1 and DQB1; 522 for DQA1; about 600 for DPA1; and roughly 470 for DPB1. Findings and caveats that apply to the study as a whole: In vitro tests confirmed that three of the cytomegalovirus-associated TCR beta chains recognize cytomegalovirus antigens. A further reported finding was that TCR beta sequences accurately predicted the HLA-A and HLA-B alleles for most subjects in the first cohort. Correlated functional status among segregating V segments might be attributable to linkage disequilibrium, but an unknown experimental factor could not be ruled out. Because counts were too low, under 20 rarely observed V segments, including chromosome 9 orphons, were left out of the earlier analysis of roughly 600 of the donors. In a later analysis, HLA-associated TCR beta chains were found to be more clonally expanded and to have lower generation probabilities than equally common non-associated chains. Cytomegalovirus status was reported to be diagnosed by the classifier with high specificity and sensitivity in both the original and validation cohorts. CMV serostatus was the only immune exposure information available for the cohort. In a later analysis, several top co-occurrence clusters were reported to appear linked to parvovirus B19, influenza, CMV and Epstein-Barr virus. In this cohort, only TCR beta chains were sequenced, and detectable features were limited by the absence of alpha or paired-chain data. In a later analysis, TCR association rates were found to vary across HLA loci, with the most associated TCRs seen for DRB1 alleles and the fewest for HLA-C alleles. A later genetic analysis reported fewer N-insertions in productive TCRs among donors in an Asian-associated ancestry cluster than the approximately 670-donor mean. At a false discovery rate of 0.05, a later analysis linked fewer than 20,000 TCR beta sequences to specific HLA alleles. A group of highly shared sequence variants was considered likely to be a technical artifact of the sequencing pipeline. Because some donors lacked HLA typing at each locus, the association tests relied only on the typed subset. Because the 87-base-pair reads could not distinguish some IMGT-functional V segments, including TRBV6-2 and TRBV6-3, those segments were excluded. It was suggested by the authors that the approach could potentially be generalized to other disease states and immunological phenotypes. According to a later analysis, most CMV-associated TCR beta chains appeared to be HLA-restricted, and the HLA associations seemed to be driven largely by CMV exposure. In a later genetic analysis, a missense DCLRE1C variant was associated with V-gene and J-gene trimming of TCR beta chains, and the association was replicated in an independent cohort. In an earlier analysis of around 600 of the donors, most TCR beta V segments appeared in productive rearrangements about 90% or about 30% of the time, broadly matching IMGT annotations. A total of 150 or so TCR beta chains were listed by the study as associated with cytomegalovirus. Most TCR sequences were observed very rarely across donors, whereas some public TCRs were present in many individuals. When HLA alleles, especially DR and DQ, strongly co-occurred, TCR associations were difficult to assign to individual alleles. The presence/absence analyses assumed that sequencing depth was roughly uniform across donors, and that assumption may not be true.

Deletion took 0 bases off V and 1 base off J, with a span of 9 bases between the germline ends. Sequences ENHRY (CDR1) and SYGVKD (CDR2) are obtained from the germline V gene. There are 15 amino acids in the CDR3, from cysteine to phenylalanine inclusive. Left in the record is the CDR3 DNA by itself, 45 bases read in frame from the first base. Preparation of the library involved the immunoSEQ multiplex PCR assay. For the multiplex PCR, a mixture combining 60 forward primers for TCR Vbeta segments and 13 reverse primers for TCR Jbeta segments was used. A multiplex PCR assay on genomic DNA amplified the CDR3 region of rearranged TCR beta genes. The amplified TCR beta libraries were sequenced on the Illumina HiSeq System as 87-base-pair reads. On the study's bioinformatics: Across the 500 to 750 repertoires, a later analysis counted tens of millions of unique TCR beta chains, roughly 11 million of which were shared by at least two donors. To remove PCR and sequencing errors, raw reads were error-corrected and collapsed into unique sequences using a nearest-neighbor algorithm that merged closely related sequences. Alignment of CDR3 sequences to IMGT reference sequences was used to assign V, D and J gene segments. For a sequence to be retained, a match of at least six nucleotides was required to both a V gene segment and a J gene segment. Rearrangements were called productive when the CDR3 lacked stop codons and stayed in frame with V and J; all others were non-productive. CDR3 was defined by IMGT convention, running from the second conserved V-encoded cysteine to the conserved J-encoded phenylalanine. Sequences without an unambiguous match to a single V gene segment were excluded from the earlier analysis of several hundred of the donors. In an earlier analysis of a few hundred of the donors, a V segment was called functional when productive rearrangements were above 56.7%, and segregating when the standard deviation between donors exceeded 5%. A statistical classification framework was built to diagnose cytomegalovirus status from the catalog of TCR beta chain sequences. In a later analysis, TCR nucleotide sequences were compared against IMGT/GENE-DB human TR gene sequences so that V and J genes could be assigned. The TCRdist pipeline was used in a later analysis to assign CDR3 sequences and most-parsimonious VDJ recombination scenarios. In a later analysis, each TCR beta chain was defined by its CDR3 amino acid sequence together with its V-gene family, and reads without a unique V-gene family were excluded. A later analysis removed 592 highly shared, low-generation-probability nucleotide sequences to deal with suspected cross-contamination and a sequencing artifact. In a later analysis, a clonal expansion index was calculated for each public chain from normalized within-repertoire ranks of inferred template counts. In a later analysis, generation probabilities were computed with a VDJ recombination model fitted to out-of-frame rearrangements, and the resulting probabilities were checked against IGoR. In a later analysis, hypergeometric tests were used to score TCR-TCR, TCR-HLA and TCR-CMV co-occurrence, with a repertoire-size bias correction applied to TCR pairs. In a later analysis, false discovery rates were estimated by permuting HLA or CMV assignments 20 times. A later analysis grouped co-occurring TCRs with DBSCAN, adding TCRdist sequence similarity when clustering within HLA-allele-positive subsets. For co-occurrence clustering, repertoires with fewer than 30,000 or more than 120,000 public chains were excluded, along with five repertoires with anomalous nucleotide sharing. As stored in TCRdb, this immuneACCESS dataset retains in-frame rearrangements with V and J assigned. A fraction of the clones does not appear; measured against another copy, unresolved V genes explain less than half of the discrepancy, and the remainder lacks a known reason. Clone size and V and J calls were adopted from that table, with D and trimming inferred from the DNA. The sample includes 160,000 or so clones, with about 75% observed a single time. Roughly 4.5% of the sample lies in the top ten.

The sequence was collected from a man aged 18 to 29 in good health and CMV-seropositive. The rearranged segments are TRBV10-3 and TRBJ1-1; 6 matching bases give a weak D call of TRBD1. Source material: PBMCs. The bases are TGTGCCATCAGTGAGTCGCAACAGGGGAACACTGAAGCTTTCTTT. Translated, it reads CAISESQQGNTEAFF.